The rows below give T cell receptor beta chains drawn from one sample of a study of OX40 agonist ivuxolimab in advanced cancers. Here immunoSEQ multiplex PCR was the method, and the copy in TCRdb shows in-frame clones only, minus some. Of 55,000 to 60,000 clones detected, about 90% appear once; the ten largest clones hold about 3.3%. The specimen comprised CD4+ or CD8+ T cells sorted from blood, sampled in a trial of the OX40 agonist ivuxolimab. All receptors come from an adult with an advanced solid tumor such as melanoma, head and neck, liver or kidney cancer. Each CDR3 is given with its conserved first and last residue. The D gene is left open where the match is weak. Size is omitted from some rows. Given values are once, few, many or a class for expanded clones.

>NA|TRBV5-4|TRBJ2-2|NA|15
TGTGCCAGCAGCTTGGTCGGGGCGGGCACCGGGGAGCTGTTTTTT
CASSLVGAGTGELFF
>NA|TRBV27|TRBJ2-2|NA|16
TGTGCCAGCAGCTCTTTTTTTGAGTCGGAACCCGGGGAGCTGTTTTTT
CASSSFFESEPGELFF
>NA|TRBV6-6|TRBJ1-4|NA|15
TGTGCCAGCAGTAGAGAGGGTACTACTAACGAAAAACTGTTTTTT
CASSREGTTNEKLFF
>NA|TRBV5-1|TRBJ1-4|NA|14
TGCGCCAGCAGCTCCCCTGACAGCACTGAAAAACTGTTTTTT
CASSSPDSTEKLFF
>NA|TRBV28|TRBJ2-5|TRBD2|16
TGTGCCAGCAGTTTAGGTCGCGGGGGAACCCAAGAGACCCAGTACTTC
CASSLGRGGTQETQYF
>NA|TRBV23-1|TRBJ1-4|NA|15
TGCGCCAGCAGTCAACCGAACAGGGCTAATGAAAAACTGTTTTTT
CASSQPNRANEKLFF
>NA|TRBV7-9|TRBJ1-1|NA|12
TGTGCCAGCAGCTTAATTGACACTGAAGCTTTCTTT
CASSLIDTEAFF
>NA|TRBV18|TRBJ2-7|TRBD1|19
TGTGCCAGCTCACTAGGGACAGGGTTTTCGAACTCTCTCTCCCACGAGCAGTACTTC
CASSLGTGFSNSLSHEQYF
>once|TRBV7-9|TRBJ2-3|NA|16
TGTGCCAGCAGCATTGCCCTTCGGGGGAGAGGCGATACGCAGTATTTT
CASSIALRGRGDTQYF
>NA|TRBV6-5|TRBJ1-2|NA|13
TGTGCCAGCAGTCAACAGAGGCACTATGGCTACACCTTC
CASSQQRHYGYTF
>NA|TRBV7-3|TRBJ2-1|NA|14
TGTGCCAGCAGCTTAACGCCTGCAGGGGGGAATCTGTTCTTC
CASSLTPAGGNLFF
>NA|TRBV7-3|TRBJ2-3|NA|12
TGTGCCAGCAGCTTAAGGAAAGATACGCAGTATTTT
CASSLRKDTQYF
>NA|TRBV18|TRBJ1-2|TRBD1|13
TGTGCCAGCTCCCAGGGACAGCTGTATGGCTACACCTTC
CASSQGQLYGYTF
>NA|TRBV9|TRBJ1-2|NA|16
TGTGCCAGCACAGACGGGGGCACGATAACCCCCTATGGCTACACCTTC
CASTDGGTITPYGYTF
>NA|TRBV10-2|TRBJ2-6|NA|14
TGCGCCAGCAGTGAGAGCTCTGGGGCCAACGTCCTGACTTTC
CASSESSGANVLTF
>NA|TRBV19|TRBJ2-3|TRBD2|15
TGTGCCAGTATTCCCGCGGGAGTTAGCACAGATACGCAGTATTTT
CASIPAGVSTDTQYF
>NA|TRBV2|TRBJ2-1|NA|12
TGTGCCAGCAGCCTAATCTTGGATGAGCAGTTCTTC
CASSLILDEQFF
>NA|TRBV30|TRBJ1-1|TRBD1|14
TGTGCCTGGAACTCGGACAGGGAAAACACTGAAGCTTTCTTT
CAWNSDRENTEAFF
>NA|TRBV10-3|TRBJ2-1|TRBD2|15
TGTGCCATCAGTAATGGGCCGGGACTAGCAAATGAGCAGTTCTTC
CAISNGPGLANEQFF
>NA|TRBV28|TRBJ2-1|NA|13
TGTGCCAGCAGCCTGGGGCTATCCAGTGAGCAGTTCTTC
CASSLGLSSEQFF
>NA|TRBV10-3|TRBJ2-3|TRBD2|18
TGTGCCATCAGTGAGTATTCGGTACTAGCGGGAGGCACAGATACGCAGTATTTT
CAISEYSVLAGGTDTQYF
>NA|TRBV2|TRBJ1-1|NA|14
TGTGCCAGCAACCCCCAGGGACTGAACACTGAAGCTTTCTTT
CASNPQGLNTEAFF
>NA|TRBV18|TRBJ2-3|NA|14
TGTGCCAGCTCACCACCAGGGAGCACAGATACGCAGTATTTT
CASSPPGSTDTQYF
>once|TRBV7-9|TRBJ2-1|TRBD2|18
TGTGCCAGCAGCGACCGGACTAGCGGGGTTAGCTCCTACAATGAGCAGTTCTTC
CASSDRTSGVSSYNEQFF
>NA|TRBV6-5|TRBJ1-2|NA|13
TGTGCCAGCAGTACGGGCTTTAATGGTGGCTACACCTTC
CASSTGFNGGYTF
>NA|TRBV28|TRBJ1-5|NA|13
TGTGCCAGCAGAGAGACGGGGAATCAGCCCCAGCATTTT
CASRETGNQPQHF
>NA|TRBV18|TRBJ1-5|TRBD1|14
TGTGCCAGCTCACCAGGGACAGGGGATCAGCCCCAGCATTTT
CASSPGTGDQPQHF
>NA|TRBV7-2|TRBJ2-1|NA|13
TGTGCCAGCAGCTTAGGAGATTACAATGAGCAGTTCTTC
CASSLGDYNEQFF
>NA|TRBV19|TRBJ2-2|TRBD2|14
TGTGCCACCCGAGCGGGGGGAAACACCGGGGAGCTGTTTTTT
CATRAGGNTGELFF
>NA|TRBV5-1|TRBJ2-5|TRBD1|14
TGCGCCAGCAGCCCGGTACGACAGGGGGAGACCCAGTACTTC
CASSPVRQGETQYF
>NA|TRBV6-6|TRBJ1-1|NA|16
TGTGCCAGCAAAACCACAGGGCAGGGTTCGGGCACTGAAGCTTTCTTT
CASKTTGQGSGTEAFF
>NA|TRBV5-1|TRBJ2-2|NA|12
TGCGCCAGCAGCGCTTTCACCGGGGAGCTGTTTTTT
CASSAFTGELFF
>NA|TRBV2|TRBJ1-6|NA|16
TGTGCCAGCAGTGAGGGGGGGAACTCCTATAATTCACCCCTCCACTTT
CASSEGGNSYNSPLHF
>NA|TRBV10-1|TRBJ2-7|TRBD2|15
TGCGCCAGCAGTGTGAGCGGGAGCGCGGCTTACGAGCAGTACTTC
CASSVSGSAAYEQYF
>once|TRBV10-3|TRBJ2-1|NA|11
TGTGCCGTCGGGCCCCGAGATGAGCAGTTCTTC
CAVGPRDEQFF
>NA|TRBV27|TRBJ2-1|NA|12
TGTGCCAGCAGTTCTTATAGGAATGAGCAGTTCTTC
CASSSYRNEQFF
>NA|TRBV18|TRBJ1-3|NA|16
TGTGCCAGCTCATCTACCCCGGTCGGCCCTGGAAACACCATATATTTT
CASSSTPVGPGNTIYF
>NA|TRBV6-5|TRBJ1-1|NA|13
TGTGCCAGCAGCCCGGGGGGCCACACTGAAGCTTTCTTT
CASSPGGHTEAFF
>NA|TRBV5-1|TRBJ2-3|NA|16
TGCGCCAGCAGCTCGACGGAAAACCTAGCCGCAGATACGCAGTATTTT
CASSSTENLAADTQYF
>few|TRBV28|TRBJ2-5|TRBD1|14
TGTGCCAGCAGTACCTCAGGGGGACAGGAGACCCAGTACTTC
CASSTSGGQETQYF
>NA|TRBV10-3|TRBJ1-5|NA|12
TGTGCCATCAGTGAGTCGAGCCAGCCCCAGCATTTT
CAISESSQPQHF